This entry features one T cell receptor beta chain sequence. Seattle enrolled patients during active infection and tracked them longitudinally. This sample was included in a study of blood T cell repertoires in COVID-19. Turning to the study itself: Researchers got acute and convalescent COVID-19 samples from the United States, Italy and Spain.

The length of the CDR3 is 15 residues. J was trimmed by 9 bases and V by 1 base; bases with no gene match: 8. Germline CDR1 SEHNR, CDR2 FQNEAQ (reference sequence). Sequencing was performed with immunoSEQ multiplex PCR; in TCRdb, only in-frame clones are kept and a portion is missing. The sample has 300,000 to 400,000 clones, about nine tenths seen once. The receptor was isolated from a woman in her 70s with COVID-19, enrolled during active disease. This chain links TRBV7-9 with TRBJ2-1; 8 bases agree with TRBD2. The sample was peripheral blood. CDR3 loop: CASSLGKLLAVEQFF. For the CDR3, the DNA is TGTGCCAGCAGCTTAGGGAAACTACTAGCGGTTGAGCAGTTCTTC.